These 26 T cell receptor beta chains originate from one sample sequenced in a study of blood T cell repertoires in COVID-19. Generated by immunoSEQ multiplex PCR, the TCRdb table keeps only in-frame clones and is missing some. The sample records over 100,000 clones, about 79% being singletons. Sequencing was carried out using peripheral blood. Receptors were obtained from a woman in her seventies with acute or convalescent COVID-19.

The rearrangement uses TRBV5-1 and TRBJ1-2; 9 bases are shared with TRBD1. CDR1 is SGHRS, CDR2 YFSETQ, per germline. The CDR3 length is 14 residues. V dropped 4 bases and J dropped 8; count of bases not matched to a gene: 9. CDR3 amino acids: CASSPGQGSRGYTF. DNA for the CDR3: TGCGCCAGCAGCCCGGGACAGGGTTCGAGAGGCTACACCTTC.

The chain links TRBV7-3 to TRBJ1-2; tentatively, D is TRBD1 (6 bases). Germline V CDR1 and CDR2: SGHTA, FQGTGA. V lost 2 bases and J 4 bases, leaving 17 bases between the germline ends. This CDR3 has 16 amino acids. The CDR3 DNA sequence: TGTGCCAGCAGCTTAGGGGGCCAGGGTGACATCTATGGCTACACCTTC. Its protein is CASSLGGQGDIYGYTF.

The gene calls are TRBV2 and TRBJ2-2, with TRBD2 matching 10 bases. Germline lookup yields CDR1 SNHLY and CDR2 FYNNEI. V dropped 3 bases and J dropped 2; count of bases not matched to a gene: 12. This CDR3 has 19 residues. The CDR3 here is CASSDGSGGAGSNTGELFF. Here the CDR3 DNA reads TGTGCCAGCAGTGATGGCAGCGGGGGGGCCGGGTCCAACACCGGGGAGCTGTTTTTT.

The V call is TRBV10-3, the J call TRBJ1-5, with TRBD1 matching over 8 bases. Per germline, CDR1 ENHRY and CDR2 SYGVKD. The CDR3 runs to 13 residues. After removal of 6 bases from V and 7 bases from J, the junction contained 5 bases not matched to a gene. In DNA form, the CDR3 reads TGTGCCATCAGGCAGACAGGGGAACAGCCCCAGCATTTT. This translates into CAIRQTGEQPQHF.

The rearrangement uses TRBV5-1 and TRBJ2-3; 12 bases are shared with TRBD2. V was clipped by 3 bases and J by 4 bases; unmatched bases: 9. In germline, CDR1 is SGHRS, CDR2 YFSETQ. The CDR3 loop spans 17 amino acids. The CDR3: CASSSGLAGAIADTQYF. CDR3 DNA: TGCGCCAGCAGCTCGGGACTAGCGGGCGCTATTGCAGATACGCAGTATTTT.

This chain joins TRBV29-1 and TRBJ1-2, with 8 bases matching TRBD1. The CDR3 has 14 amino acids. V lost 8 bases to trimming and J lost 4 bases; unmatched junction nucleotides: 12. Germline V lookup: CDR1 SQVTM, CDR2 ANQGSEA. The CDR3 DNA is TGCAGCCCCCGACAGGGGAGAATTCTCTATGGCTACACCTTC. It encodes CSPRQGRILYGYTF.

The gene calls are TRBV5-1 and TRBJ2-2, with TRBD2 as a possible D gene (5 bases). The V gene lost 3 bases and the J gene lost 0 bases, with 15 bases spanning the gap. The CDR3 contains 17 residues. Germline CDR1 and CDR2: SGHRS and YFSETQ. CDR3 bases: TGCGCCAGCAGCTCGGGGTCCCCTTCATCGAACACCGGGGAGCTGTTTTTT. This sequence encodes CASSSGSPSSNTGELFF. Complete variable domain (other parts from reference TRBV5-1 and TRBJ2-2): KAGVTQTPRYLIKTRGQQVTLSCSPISGHRSVSWYQQTPGQGLQFLFEYFSETQRNKGNFPGRFSGRQFSNSRSEMNVSTLELGDSALYLCASSSGSPSSNTGELFFGEGSRLTVL.

The CDR3 region is CSASGTGHYGYTF. As DNA, the CDR3 is TGCAGTGCTAGTGGGACAGGGCACTATGGCTACACCTTC. The chain has TRBV20-1 and TRBJ1-2; TRBD1 aligns across 9 bases. This CDR3 comprises 13 residues. Trimming at V came to 3 bases and at J to 3 bases, leaving 2 bases not matched to a gene. CDR1 is DFQATT, CDR2 SNEGSKA, per germline (reference sequence).

This chain uses TRBV18 with TRBJ1-1, with 10 nucleotides matching TRBD1. V lost 1 base to trimming and J lost 0 bases; unmatched junction nucleotides: 5. The CDR3 runs 17 residues. Looked up from germline, CDR1 is KGHSH and CDR2 is LQKENI. The CDR3 DNA follows: TGTGCCAGCTCACCACGACAGGGGGCTTCCTTGAACACTGAAGCTTTCTTT. Protein sequence: CASSPRQGASLNTEAFF.

The chain employs TRBV28 and TRBJ1-1; possible D gene TRBD1, 6 bases. Trimming stripped 4 bases from V and 0 bases from J, with 15 bases between. The CDR3 has 16 residues. CDR1 is MDHEN and CDR2 is SYDVKM in the germline V gene. Written as DNA, the CDR3 is TGTGCCAGCAGTTCAACAACAGGGCGAATGAACACTGAAGCTTTCTTT. It is translated as CASSSTTGRMNTEAFF.

The rearrangement joins TRBV15 to TRBJ2-5, with 7 nucleotides matching TRBD2. CDR3 length equals 13 residues. Germline-derived CDR1 and CDR2 are LNHNV and YYDKDF (reference sequence). With V trimmed by 8 bases and J by 1 base, 4 bases remained unmatched. DNA for the CDR3: TGTGCCACCGGGGGGGGAACCCAAGAGACCCAGTACTTC. It codes for CATGGGTQETQYF.

This chain joins TRBV3-1 (or the pseudogene TRBV3-2) and TRBJ2-7; the D gene is possibly TRBD2 (5 bases). V shed 1 base and J shed 6 bases, with 16 bases lying between them. The CDR3 is 15 amino acids. Germline-derived CDR1 and CDR2 are LGHDT and YNNKEL (reference sequence). CDR3 sequence (DNA): TGTGCCAGCAGCCAAGTTATCGAGAGGGTATTCGAGCAGTACGTC. Protein product: CASSQVIERVFEQYV.

The V call is TRBV6-2 or TRBV6-3, the J call TRBJ1-1, with TRBD1 identical over 10 bases. Losses at the gene ends were 2 bases for V and 9 bases for J; bases not matched to a gene: 6. Per the germline V gene, CDR1 is MNHEY and CDR2 is SVGEGT. The CDR3 extends over 14 amino acids. Here the CDR3 DNA reads TGTGCCAGCAGTTACCCTGGGGACAGGGGAAAAGCTTTCTTT. Translated: CASSYPGDRGKAFF.

The V and J genes are TRBV19 and TRBJ1-2; D is possibly TRBD1 (5 bases). The CDR3 is 13 residues long. Germline CDR1 and CDR2: LNHDA and SQIVND (reference sequence). Trimming stripped 6 bases from V and 2 bases from J, with 10 bases between. DNA of the CDR3: TGTGCCAGTAGGCCAGGGATAAACTATGGCTACACCTTC. Amino acid sequence: CASRPGINYGYTF.

This clone was counted only a few times. The chain joins TRBV12-3 or TRBV12-4 to TRBJ1-1; the D is unclear. Trimming took 6 bases from V and 5 from J, leaving 10 bases between them. CDR3 size: 12 residues. CDR3 in DNA: TGTGCCAGCAGATTCCCTTATACTGAAGCTTTCTTT. Its protein is CASRFPYTEAFF.

The CDR3 protein is CASSLDGGLNTGELFF. CDR3 nucleotide sequence: TGTGCCAGCAGCTTAGACGGCGGCTTGAACACCGGGGAGCTGTTTTTT. V is TRBV7-9 and J is TRBJ2-2, with unresolved D. In germline, CDR1 is SEHNR, CDR2 FQNEAQ (reference sequence). CDR3 size: 16 residues. Trimming stripped 1 base from V and 1 base from J, with 10 bases between.

The CDR3 DNA follows: TGTGCCAGCAGCCCTGGACTAGCGGGGGGTAGAGATACGCAGTATTTT. This gives the protein CASSPGLAGGRDTQYF. This chain connects TRBV11-3 to TRBJ2-3; 14 bases are a match to TRBD2. The CDR3 has 16 residues. The J segment lost 5 bases and the V segment lost 5 bases, leaving 6 bases of the junction unmatched. Germline CDR1 SGHNT, CDR2 YENEEA.

This clone showed up just a few times. This chain links TRBV5-4 with TRBJ2-1; 8 bases fit TRBD2. V lost 1 base and J lost 4; bases outside the gene matches: 4. This CDR3 region has 15 residues. CDR1 SGHNT and CDR2 YYREEE come from the germline V gene (reference sequence). For the CDR3, the DNA is TGTGCCAGCAGCTTGACTAGCGGTAAATACAATGAGCAGTTCTTC. Amino acid sequence: CASSLTSGKYNEQFF.

The V gene is TRBV7-2, the J gene TRBJ1-1; TRBD1 might be the D (6 bases). V lost 5 bases and J 9 bases, leaving 13 bases between the germline ends. CDR1 and CDR2 (germline): SGHTA, FQGNSA. CDR3 length: 12 amino acids. DNA of the CDR3: TGTGCCAGCAGCCAGCGGACAGACCAAGCTTTCTTT. It codes for CASSQRTDQAFF.

This chain links TRBV20-1 with TRBJ1-5; no firm D call. The germline gives CDR1 DFQATT, CDR2 SNEGSKA (reference sequence). V gave up 3 bases and J gave up 5 bases, with 5 bases separating them. This CDR3 contains 11 residues. CDR3 amino acids: CSASRDQPQHF. The CDR3 nucleotides read TGCAGTGCTAGCCGGGATCAGCCCCAGCATTTT.

CDR3 sequence (DNA): TGTGCCACCAGTGATAAGTGGGCAGCAGGTCGGAATGAGCAGTTCTTC. The encoded protein is CATSDKWAAGRNEQFF. The rearrangement uses TRBV24-1 and TRBJ2-1, with D hard to call. V dropped 3 bases and J dropped 7 bases, with 18 bases sitting between them. CDR1 is KGHDR and CDR2 is SFDVKD in the germline V gene. The CDR3 is made up of 16 amino acids.

The rearrangement joins TRBV15 to TRBJ2-5; TRBD2 agrees at 9 bases. Germline-derived CDR1 and CDR2 are LNHNV and YYDKDF (reference sequence). The CDR3 has 18 amino acids. The V gene end was trimmed by 0 bases and the J gene end by 2 bases; junction bases not matched to a gene: 10. The DNA of the CDR3 is TGTGCCACCAGCAGAGACGTATATAGCGGGGGAAGGCAAGAGACCCAGTACTTC. It translates to CATSRDVYSGGRQETQYF.

This chain uses TRBV15 with TRBJ1-1; D unclear. CDR3 length equals 15 residues. V was cut by 0 bases and J by 2 bases, with 10 bases left in between. Germline values: CDR1 LNHNV, CDR2 YYDKDF (reference sequence). The CDR3 is CATSRDRRGNTEAFF. CDR3 sequence (DNA): TGTGCCACCAGCAGAGATCGGCGAGGAAACACTGAAGCTTTCTTT.

V gene TRBV19 combines with J gene TRBJ2-5; 8 nucleotides align to TRBD2. CDR1 LNHDA and CDR2 SQIVND come from the germline V gene (reference sequence). V lost 3 bases, J lost 0 bases, and 6 bases stayed unmatched. The CDR3 covers 16 residues. CDR3 in amino acids: CASSIRSSGYQETQYF. DNA for the CDR3: TGTGCCAGTAGTATTAGGTCTAGCGGGTACCAAGAGACCCAGTACTTC.

Only a few counts were recorded for this clone. The V gene is TRBV11-3, the J gene TRBJ2-2; 8 positions agree with TRBD2. The CDR3 covers 20 residues. Germline assignment: CDR1 SGHNT and CDR2 YENEEA. V trimming: 0 bases; J trimming: 3 bases; junction bases outside the gene matches: 15. The CDR3 region has the DNA TGTGCCAGCAGCTTAGAATACGGGGGGGCTAAACGACAGCACACCGGGGAGCTGTTTTTT. Its translation is CASSLEYGGAKRQHTGELFF.

The table lists this clone with a few counts. The chain has TRBV2 and TRBJ2-7; 10 bases are a match to TRBD1. Germline CDR1 is SNHLY and CDR2 is FYNNEI. With V trimmed by 7 bases and J by 4 bases, 4 bases remained unmatched. CDR3 size: 13 residues. The CDR3, as DNA: TGTGCCAGCAATCGGGACAGGGGTTACGAGCAGTACGTC. Protein: CASNRDRGYEQYV.